The next 25 T cell receptor beta chains were all read from a single sample in a study of T cells in localized non-small cell lung cancer. This table comes from immunoSEQ multiplex PCR, and its TCRdb copy is limited to in-frame clones, with some not included. Seen here are around 41,000 clones, roughly 90% observed once, and the top ten hold about 2.6%. Sequencing used peripheral blood, obtained before any cancer treatment. Source of these receptors: a female donor older than 55 with stage I squamous cell lung carcinoma.

The count of this clone is one. This chain connects TRBV11-2 to TRBJ1-3; D is undetermined. The V and J ends lost 5 bases and 0 bases respectively, with 11 bases between them. The CDR3 sequence is 15 residues long. Germline CDR1 is SGHAT and CDR2 is FQNNGV. Here the CDR3 DNA reads TGTGCCAGCAGCCCCGCCCTGTTCTCTGGAAACACCATATATTTT. Translating it yields CASSPALFSGNTIYF.

This rearrangement joins TRBV18 to TRBJ1-4; TRBD1 might be the D (6 bases). The CDR3 has 15 residues. In germline, CDR1 is KGHSH, CDR2 LQKENI. Trimming shortened V by 4 bases and J by 4 bases, and 13 bases separated the two germline ends. The CDR3 DNA is TGTGCCAGCTCACTCCGGGACACCTTTAATGAAAAACTGTTTTTT. This gives the protein CASSLRDTFNEKLFF.

V usage is TRBV7-2 and J usage is TRBJ1-2; 9 positions match TRBD1. Germline loops: CDR1 SGHTA, CDR2 FQGNSA. Unmatched junction bases numbered 6, after V lost 5 bases and J lost 5 bases. The CDR3 consists of 14 residues. For the CDR3, the DNA is TGTGCCAGCAGCCAGACAGGGGGTCGGTATGGCTACACCTTC. Its protein product is CASSQTGGRYGYTF. The full variable domain, in which reference TRBV7-2 and TRBJ1-2 provide the parts outside the CDR3, is GAGVSQSPSNKVTEKGKDVELRCDPISGHTALYWYRQSLGQGLEFLIYFQGNSAPDKSGLPSDRFSAERTGGSVSTLTIQRTQQEDSAVYLCASSQTGGRYGYTFGSGTRLTVV.

The rearrangement uses TRBV11-3 and TRBJ2-1; TRBD2 aligns across 7 bases. The CDR3 has 16 residues. CDR1 is SGHNT, CDR2 YENEEA, per germline. V dropped 0 bases and J dropped 5; count of bases not matched to a gene: 7. CDR3: CASSLDGGRGDNEQFF. The CDR3 DNA sequence: TGTGCCAGCAGCTTAGATGGCGGGAGAGGGGACAATGAGCAGTTCTTC.

V and J are TRBV2 and TRBJ1-4; 10 bases fit TRBD1. Germline values: CDR1 SNHLY, CDR2 FYNNEI. The CDR3 is made up of 14 amino acids. Unmatched junction bases numbered 5, after V lost 6 bases and J lost 7 bases. The CDR3 nucleotides are TGTGCCAGCAGCTCGGACAGGGGGGGTGAAAAACTGTTTTTT. Amino acid sequence: CASSSDRGGEKLFF.

This clone was observed a single time. The J gene is TRBJ2-3, the V gene TRBV6-1; no clear D. Germline loops: CDR1 MNHNS, CDR2 SASEGT. This CDR3 comprises 15 residues. V was cut by 4 bases and J by 2 bases, with 13 bases left in between. CDR3 DNA sequence: TGTGCCAGCAGTGGTGGCAGGCCAAACACAGATACGCAGTATTTT. Translating gives CASSGGRPNTDTQYF.

The rearrangement links TRBV7-9 to TRBJ2-2; 9 positions agree with TRBD1. Germline lookup yields CDR1 SEHNR and CDR2 FQNEAQ (reference sequence). The trim removed 6 bases at V and 5 bases at J, leaving 10 bases unmatched. This CDR3 region has 16 residues. CDR3 loop: CASRAGTGRGTGELFF. Written as DNA, the CDR3 is TGTGCCAGCAGAGCTGGGACAGGGCGCGGGACCGGGGAGCTGTTTTTT.

The chain joins TRBV6-5 to TRBJ2-1, with D perhaps TRBD1 (6 bases). V shed 2 bases and J shed 7 bases, with 12 bases lying between them. Looked up from germline, CDR1 is MNHEY and CDR2 is SVGAGI. The CDR3 length is 14 residues. Written as DNA, the CDR3 is TGTGCCAGCAGTTACAGGGGGAATGAGAATGAGCAGTTCTTC. This encodes CASSYRGNENEQFF.

The chain's CDR3 is CASSWGGLYGYTF. CDR3 coding DNA: TGTGCCAGCAGTTGGGGGGGTCTCTATGGCTACACCTTC. The rearrangement uses TRBV6-5 and TRBJ1-2, with D tentatively TRBD1 (5 bases). The CDR3 totals 13 residues. V lost 4 bases and J lost 4, with 10 bases in between. Germline CDR1 is MNHEY and CDR2 is SVGAGI.

The rearrangement uses TRBV4-1 and TRBJ2-1; 13 nucleotides line up with TRBD2. V was clipped by 3 bases and J by 4 bases; unmatched bases: 12. Per germline, CDR1 MGHRA and CDR2 YSYEKL. The CDR3 sequence is 19 residues long. The chain's CDR3 is CASSHGSRPGLAGYNEQFF. CDR3 in DNA: TGCGCCAGCAGCCATGGTTCCCGCCCGGGACTAGCGGGGTACAATGAGCAGTTCTTC.

The genes are TRBV19 and TRBJ1-2; 7 nucleotides agree with TRBD1. V shed 11 bases, J shed 5 bases, and the junction held 5 bases outside the gene matches. The CDR3 loop spans 11 amino acids. Germline loops: CDR1 LNHDA, CDR2 SQIVND (reference sequence). The CDR3, as DNA: TGTGCCGGCCGGGACAGTTATGGCTACACCTTC. This sequence encodes CAGRDSYGYTF. The full variable domain, completed using reference TRBV19 and TRBJ1-2, is DGGITQSPKYLFRKEGQNVTLSCEQNLNHDAMYWYRQDPGQGLRLIYYSQIVNDFQKGDIAEGYSVSREKKESFPLTVTSAQKNPTAFYLCAGRDSYGYTFGSGTRLTVV.

The rearrangement links TRBV10-3 to TRBJ2-3; D is uncertain. V was cut by 3 bases and J by 1 base, with 8 bases left in between. CDR1 is ENHRY, CDR2 SYGVKD, per germline. The CDR3 runs 14 residues. CDR3 coding DNA: TGTGCCATCAGTGATGTGGACGGCACAGATACGCAGTATTTT. The encoded protein is CAISDVDGTDTQYF.

The rearrangement joins TRBV6-1 to TRBJ2-7; weak D call: TRBD1 (6 bases). The germline gives CDR1 MNHNS, CDR2 SASEGT. The CDR3 is made up of 14 amino acids. V was clipped by 7 bases and J by 5 bases, with 18 bases between them. CDR3 nucleotide sequence: TGTGCCAGCACTTTCGGGACAACTCTGGACGAGCAGTACTTC. Protein product: CASTFGTTLDEQYF.

The chain joins TRBV25-1 to TRBJ2-1; a weak D match, TRBD1 (6 bases). The CDR3 extends over 15 amino acids. The V end was cut by 3 bases, the J end by 5 bases, with 14 bases between. CDR1 and CDR2 (germline): MGHDK, SYGVNS. CDR3 sequence (DNA): TGTGCCAGCAGTGAGGTTAAGGGGGATAACAATGAGCAGTTCTTC. Translation gives CASSEVKGDNNEQFF.

V and J are TRBV7-9 and TRBJ2-3; D remains ambiguous. Trimming left V 1 base short and J 2 bases short, with 13 bases between. CDR1 is SEHNR and CDR2 is FQNEAQ in the germline V gene (reference sequence). The CDR3 spans 16 residues. In DNA, the CDR3 is TGTGCCAGCAGCTTAGGTTCGGGCACCTTCACAGATACGCAGTATTTT. It translates to CASSLGSGTFTDTQYF.

This chain uses TRBV29-1 with TRBJ1-1; D perhaps matches TRBD1 (5 bases). This CDR3 region has 14 residues. Germline V gives CDR1 SQVTM, CDR2 ANQGSEA. Trimming shortened V by 5 bases and J by 0 bases, and 13 bases separated the two germline ends. CDR3 sequence: CSVTGPNMNTEAFF. In nucleotides, the CDR3 is TGCAGCGTTACAGGTCCCAACATGAACACTGAAGCTTTCTTT.

The chain uses TRBV7-2 and TRBJ1-4; D is perhaps TRBD1 (5 bases). Between the trimmed V and J ends, which lost 7 bases and 10 bases, there was a span of 22 bases. Germline V CDR1 and CDR2: SGHTA, FQGNSA. The CDR3 is made up of 15 amino acids. The CDR3 sequence is CASTEPLGVGGKLFF. In DNA, the CDR3 is TGTGCCAGCACCGAACCGTTGGGGGTTGGGGGAAAACTGTTTTTT.

This rearrangement joins TRBV5-1 to TRBJ1-1; possibly TRBD1 for D (5 bases). Trimming removed 7 bases from V and 5 bases from J, with 12 bases in between. CDR3 size: 12 residues. Germline CDR1 SGHRS, CDR2 YFSETQ. Here the CDR3 reads CASGGSSTEAFF. DNA for the CDR3: TGCGCCAGCGGGGGGAGTTCGACTGAAGCTTTCTTT.

This clone came up a few times. The rearrangement uses TRBV2 and TRBJ1-2, with 9 bases lining up with TRBD1. The CDR3 consists of 15 residues. V dropped 5 bases and J dropped 7; count of bases not matched to a gene: 11. Looked up from germline, CDR1 is SNHLY and CDR2 is FYNNEI. The CDR3 protein is CASSPRDREVGGYTF. The CDR3, as DNA: TGTGCCAGCAGTCCCCGGGACAGGGAAGTCGGTGGCTACACCTTC.

CDR3: CASSVRNGQLLGNTIYF. CDR3 bases: TGTGCCAGCAGCGTAAGGAATGGACAGCTCTTAGGAAACACCATATATTTT. The chain links TRBV9 to TRBJ1-3; weak D call: TRBD1 (6 bases). V lost 1 base and J lost 4, with 18 bases in between. Looked up from germline, CDR1 is SGDLS and CDR2 is YYNGEE. CDR3 length: 17 amino acids.

This chain joins TRBV4-3 and TRBJ2-6; no reliable D call. The CDR3 sequence is 18 residues long. From germline, CDR1 is LGHNA and CDR2 YSLEER. V was shortened by 4 bases and J by 4 bases, with 20 bases between the two germline ends. The CDR3 loop reads CASSPRRQFSAGANVLTF. CDR3 nucleotide sequence: TGCGCCAGCAGCCCGAGGCGTCAGTTCTCTGCCGGGGCCAACGTCCTGACTTTC.

The rearrangement joins TRBV5-1 to TRBJ1-1; TRBD1 matches 7 bases. The CDR3 contains 13 residues. Germline CDR1 SGHRS, CDR2 YFSETQ. V lost 4 bases to trimming and J lost 6 bases; unmatched junction nucleotides: 6. CDR3 coding DNA: TGCGCCAGCAGCCTCGGGACAGCAGCTGAAGCTTTCTTT. Residues: CASSLGTAAEAFF.

The CDR3 loop is CSVVGQGGMYEQYF. Here the CDR3 DNA reads TGCAGCGTTGTAGGTCAGGGTGGTATGTACGAGCAGTACTTC. This chain joins TRBV29-1 and TRBJ2-7, with a possible D match to TRBD1 (5 bases). With 4 bases removed from V and 4 bases from J, the gap between germline ends came to 17 bases. Germline assignment: CDR1 SQVTM and CDR2 ANQGSEA. This CDR3 is built from 14 residues.

Worth noting for this clone: The same CDR3 also results from other DNA sequences found in this sample. The chain has TRBV7-3 and TRBJ2-5, with a possible D match to TRBD2 (6 bases). The CDR3 loop spans 14 amino acids. Germline V lookup: CDR1 SGHTA, CDR2 FQGTGA. Deletions cut 0 bases from V and 2 bases from J, with 7 bases between. The CDR3 protein is CASSLTGGQETQYF. The DNA for the CDR3 is TGTGCCAGCAGCTTAACTGGGGGGCAAGAGACCCAGTACTTC.

This clone was seen a handful of times. V is TRBV4-1 and J is TRBJ1-2; D is undetermined. The germline CDR1 and CDR2 sequences are MGHRA and YSYEKL. V lost 6 bases and J 6 bases, leaving 14 bases between the germline ends. This CDR3 is 13 amino acids long. For the CDR3, the DNA is TGCGCCAGCAGTCGTTCCGGGCGGGATGGCTACACCTTC. It specifies CASSRSGRDGYTF.